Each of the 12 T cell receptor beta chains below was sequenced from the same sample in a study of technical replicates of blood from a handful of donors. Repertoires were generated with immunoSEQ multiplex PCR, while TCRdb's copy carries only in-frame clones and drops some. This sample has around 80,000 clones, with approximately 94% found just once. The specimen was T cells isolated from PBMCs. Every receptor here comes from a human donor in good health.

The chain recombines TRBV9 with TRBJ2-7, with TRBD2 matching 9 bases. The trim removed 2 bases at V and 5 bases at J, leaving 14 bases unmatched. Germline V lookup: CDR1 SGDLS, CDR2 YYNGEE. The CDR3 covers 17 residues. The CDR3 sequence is CASSVRAGTSSIDEQYF. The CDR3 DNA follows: TGTGCCAGCAGCGTCCGAGCCGGGACTAGCAGTATCGACGAGCAGTACTTC.

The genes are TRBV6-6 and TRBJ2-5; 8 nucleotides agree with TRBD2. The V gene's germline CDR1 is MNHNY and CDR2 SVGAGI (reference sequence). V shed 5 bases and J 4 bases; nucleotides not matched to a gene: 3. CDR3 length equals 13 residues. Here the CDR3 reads CASSHGGGETQYF. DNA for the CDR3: TGTGCCAGCAGTCACGGGGGGGGAGAGACCCAGTACTTC.

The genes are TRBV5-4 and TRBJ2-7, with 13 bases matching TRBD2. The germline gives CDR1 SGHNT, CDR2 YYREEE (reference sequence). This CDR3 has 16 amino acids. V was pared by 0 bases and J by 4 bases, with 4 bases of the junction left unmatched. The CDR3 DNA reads TGTGCCAGCAGCTTGGGGACTAGCGGGAGTATTTACGAGCAGTACTTC. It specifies CASSLGTSGSIYEQYF. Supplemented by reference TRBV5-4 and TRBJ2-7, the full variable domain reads ETGVTQSPTHLIKTRGQQVTLRCSSQSGHNTVSWYQQALGQGPQFIFQYYREEENGRGNFPPRFSGLQFPNYSSELNVNALELDDSALYLCASSLGTSGSIYEQYFGPGTRLTVT.

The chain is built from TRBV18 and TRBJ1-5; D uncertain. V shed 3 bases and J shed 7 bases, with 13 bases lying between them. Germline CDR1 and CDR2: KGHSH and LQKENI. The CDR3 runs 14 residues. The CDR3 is CASSPQRFGQPQHF. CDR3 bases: TGTGCCAGCTCACCCCAGCGGTTTGGCCAGCCCCAGCATTTT.

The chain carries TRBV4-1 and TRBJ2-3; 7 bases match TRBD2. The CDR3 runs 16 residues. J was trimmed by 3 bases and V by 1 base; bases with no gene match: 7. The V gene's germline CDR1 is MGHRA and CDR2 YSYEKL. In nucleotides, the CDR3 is TGCGCCAGCAGCCAAGGGGGGAACGGGAGGACAGATACGCAGTATTTT. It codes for CASSQGGNGRTDTQYF.

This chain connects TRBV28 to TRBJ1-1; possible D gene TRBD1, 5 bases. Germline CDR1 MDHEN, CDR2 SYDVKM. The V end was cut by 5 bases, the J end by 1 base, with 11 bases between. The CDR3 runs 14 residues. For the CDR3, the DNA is TGTGCCAGCAGTCCCCAGGACACGAACACTGAAGCTTTCTTT. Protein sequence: CASSPQDTNTEAFF. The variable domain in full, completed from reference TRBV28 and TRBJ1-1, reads DVKVTQSSRYLVKRTGEKVFLECVQDMDHENMFWYRQDPGLGLRLIYFSYDVKMKEKGDIPEGYSVSREKKERFSLILESASTNQTSMYLCASSPQDTNTEAFFGQGTRLTVV.

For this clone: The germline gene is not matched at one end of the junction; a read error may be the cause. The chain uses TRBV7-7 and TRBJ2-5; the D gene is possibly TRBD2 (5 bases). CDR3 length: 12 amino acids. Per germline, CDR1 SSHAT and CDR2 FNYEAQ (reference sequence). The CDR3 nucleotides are TGTGCTAGCAGCTTAAGAGGGGAGACCCAGTACTTC. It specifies CASSLRGETQYF.

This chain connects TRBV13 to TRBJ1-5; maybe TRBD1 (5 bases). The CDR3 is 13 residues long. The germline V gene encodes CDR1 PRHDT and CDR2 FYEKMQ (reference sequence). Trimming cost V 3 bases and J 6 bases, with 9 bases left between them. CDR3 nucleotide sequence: TGTGCCAGCAGCTTGGGGGGAGGTCAGCCCCAGCATTTT. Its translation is CASSLGGGQPQHF.

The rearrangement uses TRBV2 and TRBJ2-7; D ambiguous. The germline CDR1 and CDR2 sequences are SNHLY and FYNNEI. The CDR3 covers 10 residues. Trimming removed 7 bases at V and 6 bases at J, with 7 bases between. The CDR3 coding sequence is TGTGCCAGCACCTCAGGCGAGCAGTACTTC. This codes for CASTSGEQYF. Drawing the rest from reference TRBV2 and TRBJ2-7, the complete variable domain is EPEVTQTPSHQVTQMGQEVILRCVPISNHLYFYWYRQILGQKVEFLVSFYNNEISEKSEIFDDQFSVERPDGSNFTLKIRSTKLEDSAMYFCASTSGEQYFGPGTRLTVT.

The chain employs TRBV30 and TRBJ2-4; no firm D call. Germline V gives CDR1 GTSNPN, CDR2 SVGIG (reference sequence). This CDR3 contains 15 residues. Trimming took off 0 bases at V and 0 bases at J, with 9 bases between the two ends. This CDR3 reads CAWSVGSVAKNIQYF. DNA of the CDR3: TGTGCCTGGAGTGTAGGCAGCGTAGCCAAAAACATTCAGTACTTC.

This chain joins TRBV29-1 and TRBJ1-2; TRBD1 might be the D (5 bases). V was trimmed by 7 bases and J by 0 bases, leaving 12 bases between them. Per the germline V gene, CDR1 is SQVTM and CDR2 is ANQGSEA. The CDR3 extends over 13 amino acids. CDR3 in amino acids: CSAWGGTNYGYTF. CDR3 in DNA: TGCAGCGCCTGGGGGGGGACTAACTATGGCTACACCTTC.

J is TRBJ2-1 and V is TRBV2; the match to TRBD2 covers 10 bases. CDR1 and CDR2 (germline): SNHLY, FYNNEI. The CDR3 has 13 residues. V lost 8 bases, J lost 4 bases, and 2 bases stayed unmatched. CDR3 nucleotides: TGTGCCAGCGGGACTAGCGAGTACAATGAGCAGTTCTTC. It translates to CASGTSEYNEQFF.